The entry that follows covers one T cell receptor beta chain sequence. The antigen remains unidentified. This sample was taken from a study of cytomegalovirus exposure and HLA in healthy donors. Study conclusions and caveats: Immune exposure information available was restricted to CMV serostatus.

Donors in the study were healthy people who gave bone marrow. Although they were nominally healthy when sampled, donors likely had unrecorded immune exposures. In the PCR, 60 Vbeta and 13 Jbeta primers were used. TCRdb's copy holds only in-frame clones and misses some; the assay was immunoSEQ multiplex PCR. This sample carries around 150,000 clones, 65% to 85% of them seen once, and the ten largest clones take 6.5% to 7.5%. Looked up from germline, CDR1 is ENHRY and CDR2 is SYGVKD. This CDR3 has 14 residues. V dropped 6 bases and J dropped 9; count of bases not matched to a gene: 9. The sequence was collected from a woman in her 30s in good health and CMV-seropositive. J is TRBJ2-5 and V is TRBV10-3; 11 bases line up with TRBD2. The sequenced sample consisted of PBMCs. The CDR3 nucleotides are TGTGCCATCAGAAGAACTAGCGGGGGCGGGGCCCAGTACTTC. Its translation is CAIRRTSGGGAQYF.